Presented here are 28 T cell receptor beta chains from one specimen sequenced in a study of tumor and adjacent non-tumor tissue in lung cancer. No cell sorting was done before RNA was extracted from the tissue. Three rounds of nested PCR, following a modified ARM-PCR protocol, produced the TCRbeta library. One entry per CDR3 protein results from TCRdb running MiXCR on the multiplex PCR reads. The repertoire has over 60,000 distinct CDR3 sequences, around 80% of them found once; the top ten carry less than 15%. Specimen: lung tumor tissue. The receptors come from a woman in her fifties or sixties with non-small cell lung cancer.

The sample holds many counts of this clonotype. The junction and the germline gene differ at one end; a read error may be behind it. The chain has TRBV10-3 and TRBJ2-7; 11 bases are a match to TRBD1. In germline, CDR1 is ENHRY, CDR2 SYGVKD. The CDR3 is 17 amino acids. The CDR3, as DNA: TGTGCCATCAGTGCCAGTTCTGGGACAGGGGGAACCTACGAACAGTACTTC. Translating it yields CAISASSGTGGTYEQYF.

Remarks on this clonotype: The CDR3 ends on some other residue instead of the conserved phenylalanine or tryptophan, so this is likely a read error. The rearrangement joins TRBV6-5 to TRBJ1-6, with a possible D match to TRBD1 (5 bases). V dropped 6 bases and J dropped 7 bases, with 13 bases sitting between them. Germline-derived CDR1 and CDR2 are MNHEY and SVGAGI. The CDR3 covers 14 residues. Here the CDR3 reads CASRQQEVNSPLHI. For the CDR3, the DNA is TGTGCCAGCAGACAACAGGAGGTCAATTCACCCCTCCACATT.

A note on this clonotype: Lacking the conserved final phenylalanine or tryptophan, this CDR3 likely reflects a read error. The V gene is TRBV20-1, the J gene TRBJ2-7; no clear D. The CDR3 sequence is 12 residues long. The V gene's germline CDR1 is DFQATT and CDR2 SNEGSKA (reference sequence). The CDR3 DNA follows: TGTAGTTCTTTTGACCGAAGCTACGAGCAGTACCTC. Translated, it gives CSSFDRSYEQYL.

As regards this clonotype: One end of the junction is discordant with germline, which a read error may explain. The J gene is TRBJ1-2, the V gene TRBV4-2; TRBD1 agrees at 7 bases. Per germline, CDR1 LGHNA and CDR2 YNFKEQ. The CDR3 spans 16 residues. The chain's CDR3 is CVSSQDTAGGNYGYTF. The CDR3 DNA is TGTGTCAGCAGCCAAGATACAGCAGGGGGTAACTATGGCTACACTTTC.

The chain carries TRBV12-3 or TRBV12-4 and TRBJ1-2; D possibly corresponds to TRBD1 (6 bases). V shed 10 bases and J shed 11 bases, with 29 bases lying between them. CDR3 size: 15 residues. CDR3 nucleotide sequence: TGTGCCATCAGAGCATCCGGGACACCCTTGGGTGGTTACACCTTC. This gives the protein CAIRASGTPLGGYTF.

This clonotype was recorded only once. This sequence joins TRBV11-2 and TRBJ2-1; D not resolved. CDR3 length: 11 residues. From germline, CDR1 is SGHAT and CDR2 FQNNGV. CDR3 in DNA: TGTGCTAGAAGCTCCGTGACAATAGAGTTCTTC. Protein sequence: CARSSVTIEFF.

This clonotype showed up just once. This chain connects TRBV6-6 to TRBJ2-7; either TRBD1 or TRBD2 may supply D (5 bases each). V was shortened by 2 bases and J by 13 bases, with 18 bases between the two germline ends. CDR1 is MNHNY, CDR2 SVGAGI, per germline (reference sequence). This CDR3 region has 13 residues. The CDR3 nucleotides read TGTGCCAGCAGTTACGGGACCCTTTACGAGAACTACTTC. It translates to CASSYGTLYENYF.

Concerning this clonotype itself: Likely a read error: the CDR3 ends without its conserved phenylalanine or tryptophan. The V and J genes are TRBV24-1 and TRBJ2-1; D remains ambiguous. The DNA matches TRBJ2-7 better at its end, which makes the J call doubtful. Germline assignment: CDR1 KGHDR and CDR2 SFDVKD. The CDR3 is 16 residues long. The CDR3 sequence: CATSKTSSRSYNEQYI. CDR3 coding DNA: TGTGCCACCAGTAAGACCAGCAGCAGATCCTACAATGAGCAGTACATC.

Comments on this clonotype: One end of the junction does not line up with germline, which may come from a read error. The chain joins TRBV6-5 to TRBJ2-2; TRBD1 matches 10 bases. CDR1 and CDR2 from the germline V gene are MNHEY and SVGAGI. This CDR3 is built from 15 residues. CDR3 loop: CVSSTDRGRTGELFF. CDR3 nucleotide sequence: TGTGTCAGCAGCACCGACAGGGGGCGCACCGGGGAGCTGTTTTTT.

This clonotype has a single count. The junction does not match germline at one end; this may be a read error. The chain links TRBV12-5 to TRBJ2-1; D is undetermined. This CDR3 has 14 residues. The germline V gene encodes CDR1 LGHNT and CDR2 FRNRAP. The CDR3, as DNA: TGTGCTAGTGGTTTGGAAGGGCTAGTATCTGAGGAGTTCTTC. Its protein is CASGLEGLVSEEFF.

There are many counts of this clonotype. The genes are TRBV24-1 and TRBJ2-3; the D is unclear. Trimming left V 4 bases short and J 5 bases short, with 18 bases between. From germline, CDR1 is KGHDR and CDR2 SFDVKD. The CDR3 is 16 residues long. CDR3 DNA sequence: TGTGCCACCAGTGAAGCCCGCGGAAGGGATTTAGATACGCAGTATTTT. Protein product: CATSEARGRDLDTQYF.

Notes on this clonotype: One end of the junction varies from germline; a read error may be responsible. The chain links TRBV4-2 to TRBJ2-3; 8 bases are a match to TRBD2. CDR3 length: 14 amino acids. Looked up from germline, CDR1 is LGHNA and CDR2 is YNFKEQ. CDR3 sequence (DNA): TGTGTCAGCAGCCAAGCGGGAGATACAGATACGCAGTATTTT. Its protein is CVSSQAGDTDTQYF.

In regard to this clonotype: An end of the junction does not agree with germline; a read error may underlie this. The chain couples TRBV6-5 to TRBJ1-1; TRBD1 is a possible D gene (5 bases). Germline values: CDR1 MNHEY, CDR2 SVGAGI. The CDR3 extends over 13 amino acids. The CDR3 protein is CASNYSLDTKTFF. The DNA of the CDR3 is TGTGCCAGCAATTACTCCCTGGACACTAAAACTTTCTTT.

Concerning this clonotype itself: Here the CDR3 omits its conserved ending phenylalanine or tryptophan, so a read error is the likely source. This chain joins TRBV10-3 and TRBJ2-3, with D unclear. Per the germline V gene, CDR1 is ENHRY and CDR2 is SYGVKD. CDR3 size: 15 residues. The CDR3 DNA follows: TGTGCCATCATTGAGTCGTCGCTCTCCACAGATACGCAGTATTTG. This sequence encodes CAIIESSLSTDTQYL.

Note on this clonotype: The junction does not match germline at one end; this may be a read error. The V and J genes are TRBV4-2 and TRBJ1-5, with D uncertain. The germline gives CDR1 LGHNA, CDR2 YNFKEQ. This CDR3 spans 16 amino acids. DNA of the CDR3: TGTGCCAGCAGCCTCTTTTGGGCGAGAGACAAATCAGCCCCAGCATTT. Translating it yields CASSLFWARDKSAPAF.

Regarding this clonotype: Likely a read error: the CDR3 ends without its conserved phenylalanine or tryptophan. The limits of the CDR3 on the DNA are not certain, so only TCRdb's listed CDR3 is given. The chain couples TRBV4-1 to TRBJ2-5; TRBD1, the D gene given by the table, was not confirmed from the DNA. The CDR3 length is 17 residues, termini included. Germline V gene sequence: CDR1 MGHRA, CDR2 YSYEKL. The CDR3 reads CASSQGGRRGERETQYY.

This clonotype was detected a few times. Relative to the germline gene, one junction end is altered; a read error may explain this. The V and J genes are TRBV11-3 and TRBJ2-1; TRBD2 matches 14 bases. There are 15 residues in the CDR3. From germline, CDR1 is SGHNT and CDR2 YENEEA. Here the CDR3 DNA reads TGCGCCAGCAACTTAGGGACTAGCGGGAGAAATGAGCTGTTCTTC. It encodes CASNLGTSGRNELFF.

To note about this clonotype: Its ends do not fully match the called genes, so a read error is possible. The CDR3 DNA reads as TGTCCCAGCGGGACTAGTACTTACGAACAGTACTTC. Encoded protein: CPSGTSTYEQYF. The chain links TRBV12-3 or TRBV12-4 to TRBJ2-7; TRBD2 matches 8 bases. This CDR3 has 12 amino acids.

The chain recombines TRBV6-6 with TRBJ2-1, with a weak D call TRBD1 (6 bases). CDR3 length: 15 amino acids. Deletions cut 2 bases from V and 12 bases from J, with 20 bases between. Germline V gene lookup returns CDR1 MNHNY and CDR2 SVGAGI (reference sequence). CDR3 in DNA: TGTGCCAGCAGTTACGGAACAGGGCGTTCCAGTGGGCAGTTCTTC. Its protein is CASSYGTGRSSGQFF.

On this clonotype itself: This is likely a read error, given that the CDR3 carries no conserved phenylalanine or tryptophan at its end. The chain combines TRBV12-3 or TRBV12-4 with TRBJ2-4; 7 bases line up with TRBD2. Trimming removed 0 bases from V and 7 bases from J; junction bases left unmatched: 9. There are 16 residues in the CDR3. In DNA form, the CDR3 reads TGTGCCAGCAGTTTAGCAGTGGGAGGGGAGGCGAACATTCAGTACATC. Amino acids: CASSLAVGGEANIQYI.

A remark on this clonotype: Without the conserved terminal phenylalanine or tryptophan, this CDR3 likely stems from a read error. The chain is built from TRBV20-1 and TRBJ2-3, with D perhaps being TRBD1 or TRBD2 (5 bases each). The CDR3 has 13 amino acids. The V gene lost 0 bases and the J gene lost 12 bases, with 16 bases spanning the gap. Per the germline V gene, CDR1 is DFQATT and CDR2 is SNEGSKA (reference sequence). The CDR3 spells CSARDGSVGAQYL. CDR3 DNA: TGCAGTGCTAGAGATGGGAGCGTCGGGGCACAGTATTTG.

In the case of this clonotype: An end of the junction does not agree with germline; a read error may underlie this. CDR3 sequence: CANSLARGGDSEAFF. The CDR3 bases are TGTGCCAACAGCTTAGCAAGGGGGGGTGACTCTGAAGCTTTCTTT. This rearrangement joins TRBV7-9 to TRBJ1-1; perhaps TRBD1 as D (6 bases). The germline V gene encodes CDR1 SEHNR and CDR2 FQNEAQ (reference sequence). CDR3 length: 15 amino acids.

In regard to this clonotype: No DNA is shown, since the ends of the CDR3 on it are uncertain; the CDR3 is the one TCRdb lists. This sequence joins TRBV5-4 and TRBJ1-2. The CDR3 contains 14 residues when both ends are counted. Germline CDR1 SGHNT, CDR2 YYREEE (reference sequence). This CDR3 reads CANRVKGANYGCTF.

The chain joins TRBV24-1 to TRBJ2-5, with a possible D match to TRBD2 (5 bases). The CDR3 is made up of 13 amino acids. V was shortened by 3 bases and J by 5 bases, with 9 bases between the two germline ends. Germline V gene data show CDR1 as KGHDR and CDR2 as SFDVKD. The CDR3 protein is CATSDVGEETQYF. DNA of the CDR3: TGTGCCACCAGTGATGTCGGGGAGGAGACCCAGTACTTC.

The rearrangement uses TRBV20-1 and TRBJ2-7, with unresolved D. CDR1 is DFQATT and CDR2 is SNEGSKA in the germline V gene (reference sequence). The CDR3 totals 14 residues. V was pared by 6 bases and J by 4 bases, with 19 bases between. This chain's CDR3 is CSATRESVQYEQYF. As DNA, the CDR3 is TGCAGTGCCACCAGAGAGTCGGTGCAGTACGAGCAGTACTTC.

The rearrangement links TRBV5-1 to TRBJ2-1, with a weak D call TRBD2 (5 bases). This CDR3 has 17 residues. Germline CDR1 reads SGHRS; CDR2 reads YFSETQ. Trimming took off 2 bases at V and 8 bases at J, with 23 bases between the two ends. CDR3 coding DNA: TGCGCCAGCAGCTTTGGGGTTAGCGTTGGGCGGAACTATGAGCAGTTCTTC. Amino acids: CASSFGVSVGRNYEQFF.

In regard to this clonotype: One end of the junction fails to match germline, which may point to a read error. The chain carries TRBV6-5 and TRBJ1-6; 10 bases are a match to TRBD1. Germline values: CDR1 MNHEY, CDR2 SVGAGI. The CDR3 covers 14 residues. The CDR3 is CASSYWTGGSPPQF. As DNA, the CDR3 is TGTGCCAGCAGTTACTGGACAGGGGGTTCACCCCCCCAATTT.

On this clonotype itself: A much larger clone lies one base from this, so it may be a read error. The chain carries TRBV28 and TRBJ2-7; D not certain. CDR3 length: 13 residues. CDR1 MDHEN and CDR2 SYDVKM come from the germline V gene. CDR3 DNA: TGTGCCAACAGTGGGGTTTTGGTATACGAGCAGTACTTC. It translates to CANSGVLVYEQYF.